These 8 T cell receptor beta chains share one sample of origin, sequenced in a study of shared clonotypes between healthy human individuals. TCRdb keeps only in-frame clones here, not all; method: immunoSEQ multiplex PCR. The sample consists of 2 million to 2.5 million clones, approximately 95% of them appearing once. The sample taken for sequencing was naive CD4+ T cells from PBMCs. Subset in this sample: CD45RA+ positively selected. The receptors here all came from a man aged 18 to 30 in good health. Some clones in this sample may be carry-over from other donors' samples.

This chain connects TRBV11-2 to TRBJ2-7; no definite D call. Germline CDR1 and CDR2: SGHAT and FQNNGV. Between the trimmed V and J ends, which lost 5 bases and 0 bases, there was a span of 11 bases. CDR3 size: 14 residues. The CDR3 here is CASSTRQTSYEQYF. DNA for the CDR3: TGTGCCAGCAGCACACGGCAGACCTCCTACGAGCAGTACTTC.

Remarks on this clone: The sample carries other DNA sequences with the same CDR3. The chain links TRBV6-6 to TRBJ2-1, with D possibly matching TRBD2 (6 bases). V lost 5 bases and J 6 bases, leaving 8 bases between the germline ends. CDR1 is MNHNY and CDR2 is SVGAGI in the germline V gene (reference sequence). CDR3 length equals 12 residues. CDR3 in amino acids: CASSQGGNEQFF. CDR3 coding DNA: TGTGCCAGCAGTCAGGGAGGCAATGAGCAGTTCTTC.

This rearrangement joins TRBV5-1 to TRBJ1-1, with D perhaps TRBD1 (5 bases). V was pared by 4 bases and J by 1 base, with 14 bases between. The CDR3 length is 15 residues. Germline V lookup: CDR1 SGHRS, CDR2 YFSETQ. The CDR3 nucleotides are TGCGCCAGCAGCCCGTTGGGGGGAGGGAACACTGAAGCTTTCTTT. Protein sequence: CASSPLGGGNTEAFF. The full variable domain, in which reference TRBV5-1 and TRBJ1-1 provide the parts outside the CDR3, is KAGVTQTPRYLIKTRGQQVTLSCSPISGHRSVSWYQQTPGQGLQFLFEYFSETQRNKGNFPGRFSGRQFSNSRSEMNVSTLELGDSALYLCASSPLGGGNTEAFFGQGTRLTVV.

This clone was seen a handful of times. V gene TRBV7-9 combines with J gene TRBJ1-1; possible D gene TRBD1, 5 bases. Germline loops: CDR1 SEHNR, CDR2 FQNEAQ (reference sequence). The CDR3 loop spans 13 amino acids. The ends were cut back, 5 bases at V and 1 base at J, with 8 bases in the middle. The CDR3 DNA follows: TGTGCCAGCAGCCATACAGGGAACACTGAAGCTTTCTTT. Protein product: CASSHTGNTEAFF. Complete variable domain (other parts from reference TRBV7-9 and TRBJ1-1): DTGVSQNPRHKITKRGQNVTFRCDPISEHNRLYWYRQTLGQGPEFLTYFQNEAQLEKSRLLSDRFSAERPKGSFSTLEIQRTEQGDSAMYLCASSHTGNTEAFFGQGTRLTVV.

This chain links TRBV19 with TRBJ1-4; D is uncertain. The germline V gene encodes CDR1 LNHDA and CDR2 SQIVND (reference sequence). V lost 1 base and J lost 4, with 19 bases in between. The CDR3 length is 18 residues. The CDR3 is CASSIGPRPARGNEKLFF. The CDR3 nucleotides read TGTGCCAGTAGTATAGGCCCCCGGCCAGCCCGAGGTAATGAAAAACTGTTTTTT.

The chain recombines TRBV11-2 with TRBJ1-2, with D uncertain. This CDR3 is built from 17 residues. The V end lost 5 bases, the J end lost 0 bases, and 19 bases lay between the germline ends. Germline CDR1 reads SGHAT; CDR2 reads FQNNGV. The DNA for the CDR3 is TGTGCCAGCAGCCATTACACTGATCTCGGATCTAACTATGGCTACACCTTC. Translation gives CASSHYTDLGSNYGYTF. The entire variable domain, with the rest obtained from reference TRBV11-2 and TRBJ1-2, is as follows: EAGVAQSPRYKIIEKRQSVAFWCNPISGHATLYWYQQILGQGPKLLIQFQNNGVVDDSQLPKDRFSAERLKGVDSTLKIQPAKLEDSAVYLCASSHYTDLGSNYGYTFGSGTRLTVV.

The chain employs TRBV21-1 and TRBJ2-7; the DNA was not compared with TRBD2, the D call given in the table. TRBV21-1 corresponds to a pseudogene. This CDR3 region has 16 residues. CDR3 in DNA: TGTGCCAGCAGCCACCCCACTGGGGCGGGAAGGTACGAGCAGTACTTC. Encoded protein: CASSHPTGAGRYEQYF.

The V call is TRBV28, the J call TRBJ1-5; D gene unclear. The CDR3 covers 14 residues. Between the trimmed V and J ends, which lost 10 bases and 0 bases, there was a span of 13 bases. CDR1 is MDHEN and CDR2 is SYDVKM in the germline V gene. The CDR3 spells CATYSRSSNQPQHF. CDR3 nucleotide sequence: TGTGCCACCTATTCCCGGAGTAGCAATCAGCCCCAGCATTTT.